Each of the 26 T cell receptor beta chains below was sequenced from the same sample in a study of spatial heterogeneity in lung cancer (dated by TCRdb to about 2019). Explained via the paper, the time point label denotes: blood at routine non-recurrence follow-up after resection. Without any cell sorting, TCR sequencing was performed on whole RNA extracted either from tumor and nontumor lung tissue or from cryopreserved PBMC samples. Receptors were amplified or captured by 5' RACE. This sample was sequenced with a NextSeq 500. TCRdb redid the processing of the public reads, applying fastp at Q25 and MiXCR, and retained in-frame beta chains. Duplicate CDR3 protein sequences are folded into a single record with the most common DNA and genes. Present in this sample are around 47,000 distinct CDR3 sequences, less than 9.5% of which were seen just once. The top ten hold around 33% of the sample. Source: PBMCs, taken at follow-up. These receptor sequences come from a female donor with early-stage non-small cell lung cancer.

V is TRBV5-1 and J is TRBJ2-2, with a tentative D call TRBD2 (6 bases). Trimming left V 0 bases short and J 0 bases short, with 9 bases between. Germline CDR1 is SGHRS and CDR2 is YFSETQ. CDR3 length: 16 amino acids. CDR3 nucleotide sequence: TGCGCCAGCAGCTTGGGAGGAGGGGCGAACACCGGGGAGCTGTTTTTT. This sequence encodes CASSLGGGANTGELFF.

Concerning this clonotype: The missing conserved phenylalanine or tryptophan at the end of this CDR3 makes a read error likely. The chain joins TRBV28 to TRBJ2-3; TRBD1 aligns across 11 bases. From germline, CDR1 is MDHEN and CDR2 SYDVKM. V dropped 3 bases and J dropped 4; count of bases not matched to a gene: 3. CDR3 length: 15 amino acids. The CDR3 sequence: CASSLGQGVADTQYC. The CDR3 nucleotides are TGTGCCAGCAGTTTGGGACAGGGGGTAGCAGATACGCAGTATTGT.

The chain recombines TRBV27 with TRBJ2-5; 7 bases are shared with TRBD1. This CDR3 is built from 14 residues. V shed 4 bases, J shed 1 base, and the junction held 3 bases outside the gene matches. CDR1 is MNHEY and CDR2 is SMNVEV in the germline V gene (reference sequence). The CDR3 region is CASSSTGPQETQYF. CDR3 in DNA: TGTGCCAGCAGTTCGACAGGGCCCCAAGAGACCCAGTACTTC.

This clonotype was found a few times. This chain connects TRBV7-8 to TRBJ2-1, with 7 nucleotides matching TRBD1. The trim removed 4 bases at V and 0 bases at J, leaving 9 bases unmatched. This CDR3 has 17 amino acids. From germline, CDR1 is SGHVS and CDR2 FQNEAQ. CDR3 residues: CASSSQTGQPSYNEQFF. The CDR3 DNA follows: TGTGCCAGCAGCTCACAAACGGGACAGCCCTCCTACAATGAGCAGTTCTTC.

This clonotype was recorded a few times. This chain links TRBV7-2 with TRBJ2-5, with D maybe TRBD1 (5 bases). V was trimmed by 4 bases and J by 5 bases, leaving 17 bases between them. The germline V gene has CDR1 SGHTA and CDR2 FQGNSA. This CDR3 region has 15 residues. The CDR3: CASSWGPNPLETQYF. CDR3 DNA sequence: TGTGCCAGCAGCTGGGGCCCAAACCCCCTCGAGACCCAGTACTTC.

This clonotype was observed a few times. The chain carries TRBV5-1 and TRBJ1-1, with D tentatively TRBD1 (6 bases). V was cut by 4 bases and J by 1 base, with 11 bases left in between. CDR1 and CDR2 from the germline V gene are SGHRS and YFSETQ. This CDR3 is 14 amino acids long. The DNA of the CDR3 is TGCGCCAGCAGCGTGGGACACAGGAACACTGAAGCTTTCTTT. This encodes CASSVGHRNTEAFF.

The chain carries TRBV20-1 and TRBJ2-3; 11 nucleotides agree with TRBD2. V lost 5 bases, J lost 3 bases, and 1 base stayed unmatched. Germline CDR1 is DFQATT and CDR2 is SNEGSKA (reference sequence). The CDR3 extends over 13 amino acids. The CDR3 loop reads CSAGTSGTDTQYF. CDR3 sequence (DNA): TGCAGTGCTGGGACTAGCGGTACAGATACGCAGTATTTT.

Worth noting for this clonotype: With a much larger clone just one base away, this may be a read error. J is TRBJ2-6 and V is TRBV7-2; D not resolved. Germline V gene lookup returns CDR1 SGHTA and CDR2 FQGNSA. V was cut by 10 bases and J by 6 bases, with 10 bases left in between. CDR3 length equals 12 residues. Here the CDR3 DNA reads TGTGCCATGACGGCAGAGGCCAACGTCCTGACTTTC. Encoded protein: CAMTAEANVLTF.

There are many counts of this clonotype. This chain connects TRBV9 to TRBJ1-6; perhaps TRBD1 as D (6 bases). The CDR3 loop spans 17 amino acids. V was cut by 0 bases and J by 1 base, with 11 bases left in between. Germline assignment: CDR1 SGDLS and CDR2 YYNGEE. The CDR3 nucleotides read TGTGCCAGCAGCGTAGGGATCGACAGGTCCTATAATTCACCCCTCCACTTT. Residues: CASSVGIDRSYNSPLHF.

In its sample, this clonotype was seen many times. The chain is built from TRBV20-1 and TRBJ2-5; D possibly corresponds to TRBD2 (6 bases). This CDR3 is 15 amino acids long. The germline CDR1 and CDR2 sequences are DFQATT and SNEGSKA (reference sequence). V dropped 0 bases and J dropped 5 bases, with 16 bases sitting between them. This CDR3 reads CSARDSTSGEETQYF. CDR3 nucleotide sequence: TGCAGTGCTAGAGATAGCACATCGGGGGAGGAGACCCAGTACTTC.

This clonotype was observed many times. The CDR3 nucleotides read TGTGCCAGCAGCCGCCAAATGACTAGCGGACCGTACAATGAGCAGTTCTTC. This gives the protein CASSRQMTSGPYNEQFF. The J gene is TRBJ2-1, the V gene TRBV3-1; 9 bases agree with TRBD2. This CDR3 is built from 17 residues. With V trimmed by 4 bases and J by 4 bases, 11 bases remained unmatched. Germline CDR1 reads LGHDT; CDR2 reads YNNKEL (reference sequence).

This clonotype came up a few times. This chain links TRBV5-1 with TRBJ2-2; D is uncertain. Trimming removed 0 bases at V and 7 bases at J, with 7 bases between. The germline V gene has CDR1 SGHRS and CDR2 YFSETQ. This CDR3 contains 13 residues. CDR3 nucleotides: TGCGCCAGCAGCTTGGATGGAATCGGGGAGCTGTTTTTT. Its translation: CASSLDGIGELFF.

V is TRBV4-1 and J is TRBJ2-3, with 8 bases matching TRBD2. V lost 4 bases to trimming and J lost 1 base; unmatched junction nucleotides: 7. CDR3 size: 16 residues. Germline CDR1 reads MGHRA; CDR2 reads YSYEKL. CDR3 amino acids: CASSPLAAGGTDTQYF. The CDR3 DNA reads TGCGCCAGCAGCCCTCTTGCAGCGGGGGGCACAGATACGCAGTATTTT.

This clonotype has a count of ten or more. The rearrangement joins TRBV3-1 to TRBJ2-3; D is perhaps TRBD1 (6 bases). Trimming took 4 bases from V and 5 from J, leaving 16 bases between them. There are 15 residues in the CDR3. The V gene's germline CDR1 is LGHDT and CDR2 YNNKEL (reference sequence). The CDR3 nucleotides are TGTGCCAGCAGCCCCGGACAGCTCGAGGTAGATACGCAGTATTTT. Translated: CASSPGQLEVDTQYF.

The chain links TRBV7-9 to TRBJ1-2, with D hard to call. This CDR3 is 12 amino acids long. Germline CDR1 reads SEHNR; CDR2 reads FQNEAQ (reference sequence). Trimming left V 6 bases short and J 0 bases short, with 5 bases between. The CDR3, as DNA: TGTGCCAGCAGTAATTCTAACTATGGCTACACCTTC. Translation: CASSNSNYGYTF. Full variable domain (missing parts from reference TRBV7-9 and TRBJ1-2): DTGVSQNPRHKITKRGQNVTFRCDPISEHNRLYWYRQTLGQGPEFLTYFQNEAQLEKSRLLSDRFSAERPKGSFSTLEIQRTEQGDSAMYLCASSNSNYGYTFGSGTRLTVV.

The chain joins TRBV9 to TRBJ1-4; D is undetermined. The germline CDR1 and CDR2 sequences are SGDLS and YYNGEE. V dropped 3 bases and J dropped 8 bases, with 11 bases sitting between them. The CDR3 totals 13 residues. The CDR3 loop is CASSGGSREKLFF. Written as DNA, the CDR3 is TGTGCCAGCAGCGGGGGATCCCGCGAAAAACTGTTTTTT.

This clonotype was counted many times. This sequence joins TRBV3-1 and TRBJ1-2; 8 nucleotides align to TRBD1. The CDR3 loop spans 16 amino acids. CDR1 is LGHDT, CDR2 YNNKEL, per germline (reference sequence). Losses at the gene ends were 4 bases for V and 5 bases for J; bases not matched to a gene: 12. For the CDR3, the DNA is TGTGCCAGCAGCCTTGGGACAGGCCTTGGAGTATATGGCTACACCTTC. Translating gives CASSLGTGLGVYGYTF.

This sequence joins TRBV14 and TRBJ1-1; possibly TRBD1 for D (6 bases). V lost 5 bases and J 4 bases, leaving 20 bases between the germline ends. The CDR3 totals 16 residues. Germline values: CDR1 SGHDN, CDR2 FVKESK. The DNA of the CDR3 is TGTGCCAGCAGCTTTTTGACAGGCGAGGGGGGCACTGAAGCTTTCTTT. This gives the protein CASSFLTGEGGTEAFF.

This clonotype was counted at least ten times. V gene TRBV5-1 combines with J gene TRBJ1-1; the match to TRBD1 covers 8 bases. V was clipped by 0 bases and J by 3 bases; unmatched bases: 13. Germline loops: CDR1 SGHRS, CDR2 YFSETQ. The CDR3 has 18 amino acids. Written as DNA, the CDR3 is TGCGCCAGCAGCTTGGGTCTAATCGACAGGGGACGAGACACTGAAGCTTTCTTT. Protein product: CASSLGLIDRGRDTEAFF.

This clonotype was recorded at least ten times. For the CDR3, the DNA is TGTGCCAGCAGCGCCCTGCAAATTAGCTATGGCTACACCTTC. It translates to CASSALQISYGYTF. The V and J genes are TRBV5-5 and TRBJ1-2; unclear D gene. Deletions cut 4 bases from V and 4 bases from J, with 14 bases between. Germline CDR1 and CDR2: SGHKS and YYEKEE (reference sequence). This CDR3 has 14 amino acids.

This clonotype was counted between two and nine times. The V call is TRBV20-1, the J call TRBJ2-7; 7 bases match TRBD2. This CDR3 has 14 amino acids. J was trimmed by 2 bases and V by 6 bases; bases with no gene match: 10. Germline V CDR1 and CDR2: DFQATT, SNEGSKA (reference sequence). CDR3 DNA sequence: TGCAGTGCCAGGGCAGCGGGGCCGACCTACGAGCAGTACTTC. Amino acid sequence: CSARAAGPTYEQYF.

The chain combines TRBV7-2 with TRBJ2-3; possibly TRBD2 for D (6 bases). V was shortened by 5 bases and J by 5 bases, with 8 bases between the two germline ends. CDR3 length equals 12 residues. From germline, CDR1 is SGHTA and CDR2 FQGNSA. CDR3 protein: CASSGGIDTQYF. For the CDR3, the DNA is TGTGCCAGCAGCGGGGGGATAGATACGCAGTATTTT.

This clonotype was picked up many times. The junction shows a germline mismatch at one end, possibly a read error. The rearrangement joins TRBV7-3 to TRBJ2-7, with 7 bases aligning to TRBD2. Germline CDR1 and CDR2: SGHTA and FQGTGA. The CDR3 length is 14 residues. CDR3 DNA: TGTGCCAGCAGCCTAACTAGCGACTCCTACGAGCAGTACTTC. It yields the protein CASSLTSDSYEQYF.

This clonotype was observed at least ten times. The chain carries TRBV24-1 and TRBJ2-4; D may be TRBD1 (6 bases). The CDR3 spans 13 residues. Germline loops: CDR1 KGHDR, CDR2 SFDVKD. Trimming stripped 8 bases from V and 5 bases from J, with 12 bases between. CDR3 amino acids: CATKQTGQNIQYF. The CDR3 DNA sequence: TGTGCCACCAAGCAAACAGGGCAAAACATTCAGTACTTC.

This clonotype was counted many times. V gene TRBV7-9 combines with J gene TRBJ2-3; 11 bases fit TRBD2. J gave up 0 bases and V 4 bases, and 3 bases lay outside the gene matches. CDR1 SEHNR and CDR2 FQNEAQ come from the germline V gene (reference sequence). The CDR3 covers 16 residues. The CDR3 region has the DNA TGTGCCAGCAGCTCCCGGACTAGCGGGAGCACAGATACGCAGTATTTT. Its translation is CASSSRTSGSTDTQYF.

The chain recombines TRBV12-3 or TRBV12-4 with TRBJ2-2; weak D call: TRBD2 (6 bases). This CDR3 region has 15 residues. V was pared by 7 bases and J by 4 bases, with 16 bases between. The CDR3 sequence is CASNQPGLITGELFF. CDR3 sequence (DNA): TGTGCCAGCAATCAGCCGGGACTCATCACCGGGGAGCTGTTTTTT.